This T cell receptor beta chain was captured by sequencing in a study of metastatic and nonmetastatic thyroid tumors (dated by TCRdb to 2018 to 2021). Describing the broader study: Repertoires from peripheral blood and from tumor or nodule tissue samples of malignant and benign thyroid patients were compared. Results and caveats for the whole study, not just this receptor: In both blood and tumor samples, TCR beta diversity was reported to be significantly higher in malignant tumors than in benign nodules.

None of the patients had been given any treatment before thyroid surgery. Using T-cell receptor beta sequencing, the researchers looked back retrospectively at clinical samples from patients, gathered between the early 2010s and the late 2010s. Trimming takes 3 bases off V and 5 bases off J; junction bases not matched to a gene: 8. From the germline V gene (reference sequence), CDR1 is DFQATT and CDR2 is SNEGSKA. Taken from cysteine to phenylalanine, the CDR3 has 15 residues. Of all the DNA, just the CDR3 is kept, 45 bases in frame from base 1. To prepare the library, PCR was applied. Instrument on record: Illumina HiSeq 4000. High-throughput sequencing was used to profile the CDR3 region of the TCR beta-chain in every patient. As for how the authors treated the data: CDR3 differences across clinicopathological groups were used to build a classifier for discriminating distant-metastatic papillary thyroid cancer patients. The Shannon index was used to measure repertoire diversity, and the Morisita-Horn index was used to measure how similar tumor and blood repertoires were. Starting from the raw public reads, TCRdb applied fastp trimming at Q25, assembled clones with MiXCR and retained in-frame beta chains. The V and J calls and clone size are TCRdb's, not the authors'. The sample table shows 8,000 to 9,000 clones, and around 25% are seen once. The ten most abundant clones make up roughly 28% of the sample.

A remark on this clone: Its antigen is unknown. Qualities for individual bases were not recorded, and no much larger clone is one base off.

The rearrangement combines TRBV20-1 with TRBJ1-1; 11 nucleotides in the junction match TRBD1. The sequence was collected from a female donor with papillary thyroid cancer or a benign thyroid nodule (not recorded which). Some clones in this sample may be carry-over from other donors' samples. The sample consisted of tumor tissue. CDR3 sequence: CSASAGTGGMTEAFF. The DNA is TGCAGTGCTAGTGCCGGGACAGGGGGAATGACTGAAGCTTTCTTT.